The TCR beta chain described here comes from a study of blood T cell repertoires in COVID-19. The CDR3 contains 17 residues. CDR1 is MNHNS and CDR2 is SASEGT in the germline V gene. V dropped 3 bases and J dropped 1 base, with 19 bases sitting between them. The method was immunoSEQ multiplex PCR; TCRdb's version includes in-frame clones alone and lacks a portion of them. The sample carries tens of thousands of clones, about nine tenths recorded once. The receptor comes from a man aged 45-65 years with active or convalescent COVID-19. Source material: peripheral blood. This chain links TRBV6-1 with TRBJ2-7; D is possibly TRBD1 (5 bases). The chain's CDR3 is CASSDNRYEPGSYEQYF. Written as DNA, the CDR3 is TGTGCCAGCAGTGATAACAGGTACGAACCCGGGTCCTACGAGCAGTACTTC.